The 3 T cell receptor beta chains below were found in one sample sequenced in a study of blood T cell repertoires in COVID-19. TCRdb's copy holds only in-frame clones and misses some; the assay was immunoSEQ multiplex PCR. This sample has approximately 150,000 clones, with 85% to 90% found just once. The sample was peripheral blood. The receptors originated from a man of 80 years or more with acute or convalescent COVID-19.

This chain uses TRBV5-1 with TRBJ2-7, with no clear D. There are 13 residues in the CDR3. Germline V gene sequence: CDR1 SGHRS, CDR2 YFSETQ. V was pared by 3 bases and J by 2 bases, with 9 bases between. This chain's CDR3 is CASSYDTTYEQYF. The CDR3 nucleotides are TGCGCCAGCAGCTACGACACAACCTACGAGCAGTACTTC.

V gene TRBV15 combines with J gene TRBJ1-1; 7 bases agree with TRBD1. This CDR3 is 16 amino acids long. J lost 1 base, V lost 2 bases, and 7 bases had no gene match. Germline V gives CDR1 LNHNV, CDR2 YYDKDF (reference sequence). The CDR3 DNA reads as TGTGCCACCAGCAGATCACAGGGGCGCGGGAACACTGAAGCTTTCTTT. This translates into CATSRSQGRGNTEAFF.

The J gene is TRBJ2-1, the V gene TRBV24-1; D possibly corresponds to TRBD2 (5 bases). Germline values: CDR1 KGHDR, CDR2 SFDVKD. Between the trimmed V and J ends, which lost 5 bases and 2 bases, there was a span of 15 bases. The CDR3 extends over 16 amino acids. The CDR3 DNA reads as TGTGCCACCAGTGCACTTAGCGATCACCCCTACAATGAGCAGTTCTTC. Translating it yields CATSALSDHPYNEQFF.